These 3 T cell receptor beta chains were sequenced from one sample in a study of HIV-infected patients and healthy controls (dated by TCRdb to about 2014). The library was produced with 5' RACE. The sample was run on an Illumina MiSeq. TCRdb ran its own pipeline on the public reads, namely fastp trimming at Q25 and MiXCR clone calling, and kept in-frame beta chains. Each entry is one CDR3 protein sequence, shown with its most common DNA and genes. This sample holds over 55,000 distinct CDR3 sequences; roughly a sixth were observed only once. The biggest ten clones account for approximately 6% of the sample. Input material: CD4+ T cells from blood. The receptor set was obtained from a human donor in good health.

This clonotype came up a few times. The chain links TRBV2 to TRBJ2-7; 7 bases line up with TRBD2. Germline CDR1 and CDR2: SNHLY and FYNNEI. This CDR3 is built from 12 residues. The V segment lost 7 bases and the J segment 5 bases; nucleotides outside the gene matches: 5. The CDR3: CASTGAGDEQYF. The CDR3 region has the DNA TGTGCCAGCACTGGGGCGGGGGACGAGCAGTACTTC.

A note on this clonotype: Given the absence of the conserved phenylalanine or tryptophan at the CDR3 end, a read error is likely. The DNA is omitted, as the CDR3 cannot be located on it reliably, and the CDR3 follows TCRdb's listing. Here the CDR3 reads CASSKALPGGGGDTQYL. The J gene is TRBJ2-3, the V gene TRBV21-1; TRBD2, as called in the table, went unchecked against the DNA. TRBV21-1 is deemed a pseudogene. The CDR3 is made up of 17 amino acids, end residues included.

This clonotype appeared a few times. The chain couples TRBV6-6 to TRBJ2-5; D remains unclear. CDR1 is MNHNY, CDR2 SVGAGI, per germline (reference sequence). Deletions cut 6 bases from V and 4 bases from J, with 12 bases between. The CDR3 is 13 amino acids. CDR3: CASSLDMGETQYF. For the CDR3, the DNA is TGTGCCAGCAGCCTGGATATGGGAGAGACCCAGTACTTC.